Listed here is a single T cell receptor beta chain. V dropped 10 bases and J dropped 5; count of bases not matched to a gene: 8. Germline CDR1 and CDR2: MNHEY and SMNVEV (reference sequence). This CDR3 region has 14 residues. The entry originates in a study of CD8 T cells in Susac syndrome. In blood CD8+ and CD4+ T cells, TCR beta underwent sequencing. The patients serving as multiple sclerosis controls were treatment-naive. They had stable or active relapsing-remitting disease and fulfilled revised McDonald criteria. Negative isolation yielded the CD8+ and CD4+ T cells, while FACS enriched the TEMRA cells. Random hexamers were used to reverse transcribe roughly 0.45 to 1 ug of RNA. Amplification of TCR beta CDR3 used immunoSEQ multiplex PCR across 54 Vbeta and 13 Jbeta. TCRdb re-derived calls from the immunoSEQ multiplex PCR reads in MiXCR, one entry per CDR3 protein. The sample consists of approximately 220,000 distinct CDR3 sequences, around nine tenths of them appearing once.

The rearrangement joins TRBV27 to TRBJ2-3, with TRBD2 matching 11 bases. The TCR comes from a human donor with multiple sclerosis. Sequencing was carried out using CD8+ T cells from PBMCs. The CDR3 coding sequence is TGTGCCACCAAACTAGCGGGGGTGGGAGATACGCAGTATTTT. This encodes CATKLAGVGDTQYF.